Listed below are T cell receptor beta chains from one sample, sequenced in a study of cytomegalovirus exposure and HLA in healthy donors. Assay: immunoSEQ multiplex PCR; the TCRdb copy retains only in-frame clones and omits some. The sample yields about 200,000 clones, around 85% seen once. Sequences were obtained from PBMCs. The receptors stem from a girl aged 2-10 years in good health and CMV-seronegative. Both conserved end residues are part of each CDR3. Each record gives: CDR3 protein, CDR3 DNA, D gene, V gene, CDR3 length, clone size, J gene. A D gene is named only where the DNA matches it firmly. Clone size is not always given. Where it is, it says once, few, many or a class for expanded clones.

cdr3_aa: CASSRGTGTFYGYTF
cdr3_nt: TGTGCCAGCAGCAGAGGGACAGGGACTTTCTATGGCTACACCTTC
d_call: TRBD1
v_call: TRBV5-5
cdr3_length: 15
clone_size: NA
j_call: TRBJ1-2

cdr3_aa: CASSSRTGATNEKLFF
cdr3_nt: TGTGCCAGCAGCTCCCGGACAGGTGCAACTAATGAAAAACTGTTTTTT
d_call: TRBD1
v_call: TRBV7-9
cdr3_length: 16
clone_size: NA
j_call: TRBJ1-4

cdr3_aa: CAWSVPGGGGQPQHF
cdr3_nt: TGTGCCTGGAGTGTACCGGGGGGAGGAGGCCAGCCCCAGCATTTT
d_call: NA
v_call: TRBV30
cdr3_length: 15
clone_size: NA
j_call: TRBJ1-5

cdr3_aa: CASSLVYRENNYGYTF
cdr3_nt: TGTGCCAGCAGCTTGGTTTACCGGGAAAATAACTATGGCTACACCTTC
d_call: NA
v_call: TRBV5-6
cdr3_length: 16
clone_size: NA
j_call: TRBJ1-2

cdr3_aa: CASSLAARGSPLHF
cdr3_nt: TGTGCCAGCAGCTTAGCTGCCAGGGGGTCACCCCTCCACTTT
d_call: TRBD1
v_call: TRBV7-9
cdr3_length: 14
clone_size: few
j_call: TRBJ1-6

cdr3_aa: CASSPDLGRGPTEAFF
cdr3_nt: TGTGCCAGCAGCCCCGACCTTGGGAGAGGGCCCACTGAAGCTTTCTTT
d_call: NA
v_call: TRBV7-9
cdr3_length: 16
clone_size: few
j_call: TRBJ1-1

cdr3_aa: CASSDSMLGGEGVPQHF
cdr3_nt: TGTGCCAGCAGTGACTCGATGCTTGGGGGAGAGGGGGTGCCCCAGCATTTT
d_call: NA
v_call: TRBV6-4
cdr3_length: 17
clone_size: NA
j_call: TRBJ1-5

cdr3_aa: CASSLSWGRTTEAFF
cdr3_nt: TGTGCCAGCAGCTTATCATGGGGGAGGACCACTGAAGCTTTCTTT
d_call: NA
v_call: TRBV7-6
cdr3_length: 15
clone_size: NA
j_call: TRBJ1-1

cdr3_aa: CASRGLAGERLEQFF
cdr3_nt: TGTGCCAGCAGAGGACTAGCGGGAGAACGCCTTGAGCAGTTCTTC
d_call: TRBD2
v_call: TRBV2
cdr3_length: 15
clone_size: NA
j_call: TRBJ2-1

cdr3_aa: CASSSISGTALKNTEAFF
cdr3_nt: TGTGCCAGCTCATCAATCTCGGGGACAGCCCTCAAGAACACTGAAGCTTTCTTT
d_call: TRBD1
v_call: TRBV18
cdr3_length: 18
clone_size: once
j_call: TRBJ1-1

cdr3_aa: CASSEAGSVYGYTF
cdr3_nt: TGTGCCAGCAGTGAAGCAGGGAGTGTTTATGGCTACACCTTC
d_call: NA
v_call: TRBV2
cdr3_length: 14
clone_size: NA
j_call: TRBJ1-2

cdr3_aa: CASSFIDSPNTEAFF
cdr3_nt: TGCGCCAGCAGCTTTATTGACAGTCCAAACACTGAAGCTTTCTTT
d_call: NA
v_call: TRBV5-1
cdr3_length: 15
clone_size: NA
j_call: TRBJ1-1

cdr3_aa: CASSEATGAYEQYF
cdr3_nt: TGTGCCAGCAGTGAGGCGACAGGGGCTTACGAGCAGTACTTC
d_call: TRBD1
v_call: TRBV2
cdr3_length: 14
clone_size: NA
j_call: TRBJ2-7

cdr3_aa: CASSLGTSGAKYNEQFF
cdr3_nt: TGCGCCAGCAGCCTCGGGACTAGCGGGGCCAAATACAATGAGCAGTTCTTC
d_call: TRBD2
v_call: TRBV4-1
cdr3_length: 17
clone_size: NA
j_call: TRBJ2-1

cdr3_aa: CASSSPLAGVDEQYF
cdr3_nt: TGTGCCAGCAGTTCCCCACTAGCGGGAGTTGACGAGCAGTACTTC
d_call: TRBD2
v_call: TRBV27
cdr3_length: 15
clone_size: NA
j_call: TRBJ2-7

cdr3_aa: CASSHLRQALQQFF
cdr3_nt: TGTGCCAGCAGCCACCTTCGACAGGCGCTACAGCAGTTCTTC
d_call: NA
v_call: TRBV7-9
cdr3_length: 14
clone_size: once
j_call: TRBJ2-1

cdr3_aa: CASSGGRSRSFLSYNEQFF
cdr3_nt: TGTGCCAGCAGTGGCGGTAGGAGTAGGTCGTTTCTCTCCTACAATGAGCAGTTCTTC
d_call: NA
v_call: TRBV2
cdr3_length: 19
clone_size: once
j_call: TRBJ2-1

cdr3_aa: CASSQESQRGNTGELFF
cdr3_nt: TGTGCCAGCAGCCAAGAGTCCCAGCGGGGAAACACCGGGGAGCTGTTTTTT
d_call: TRBD2
v_call: TRBV4-2
cdr3_length: 17
clone_size: NA
j_call: TRBJ2-2

cdr3_aa: CASRLAVGYEQYF
cdr3_nt: TGTGCCAGCCGGCTAGCTGTCGGGTACGAGCAGTACTTC
d_call: NA
v_call: TRBV6-5
cdr3_length: 13
clone_size: NA
j_call: TRBJ2-7

cdr3_aa: CASSQDSGEQFF
cdr3_nt: TGCGCCAGCAGCCAAGATAGCGGTGAGCAGTTCTTC
d_call: NA
v_call: TRBV4-1
cdr3_length: 12
clone_size: once
j_call: TRBJ2-1

cdr3_aa: CASSLLLAGGPYNEQFF
cdr3_nt: TGTGCCAGCAGTTTACTCCTAGCGGGAGGCCCCTACAATGAGCAGTTCTTC
d_call: TRBD2
v_call: TRBV27
cdr3_length: 17
clone_size: NA
j_call: TRBJ2-1

cdr3_aa: CASSPESRVNEQFF
cdr3_nt: TGTGCCAGCTCACCAGAGAGCAGGGTCAATGAGCAGTTCTTC
d_call: NA
v_call: TRBV18
cdr3_length: 14
clone_size: NA
j_call: TRBJ2-1

cdr3_aa: CASSLGTPPGSQYF
cdr3_nt: TGTGCCAGCAGCTTAGGGACACCGCCTGGGTCCCAGTACTTC
d_call: NA
v_call: TRBV7-9
cdr3_length: 14
clone_size: NA
j_call: TRBJ2-5

cdr3_aa: CASSEELTSYNEQFF
cdr3_nt: TGCGCCAGCAGCGAAGAACTAACCTCCTACAATGAGCAGTTCTTC
d_call: NA
v_call: TRBV5-1
cdr3_length: 15
clone_size: NA
j_call: TRBJ2-1

cdr3_aa: CASGPRGTEAFF
cdr3_nt: TGTGCCAGCGGACCGAGGGGGACTGAAGCTTTCTTT
d_call: NA
v_call: TRBV7-2
cdr3_length: 12
clone_size: few
j_call: TRBJ1-1

cdr3_aa: CASGPLGGGVAFF
cdr3_nt: TGTGCTAGTGGCCCCCTAGGGGGCGGGGTAGCTTTCTTT
d_call: TRBD1
v_call: TRBV12-5
cdr3_length: 13
clone_size: once
j_call: TRBJ1-1

cdr3_aa: CASRPQGGNEKLFF
cdr3_nt: TGCGCCAGCAGACCTCAGGGGGGTAATGAAAAACTGTTTTTT
d_call: TRBD1
v_call: TRBV5-1
cdr3_length: 14
clone_size: NA
j_call: TRBJ1-4

cdr3_aa: CASRRAATDTQYF
cdr3_nt: TGTGCCAGCAGGCGGGCCGCGACAGATACGCAGTATTTT
d_call: NA
v_call: TRBV6-1
cdr3_length: 13
clone_size: NA
j_call: TRBJ2-3

cdr3_aa: CASSHRVASLEAFF
cdr3_nt: TGTGCCAGCAGCCATAGAGTTGCGAGTCTTGAAGCTTTCTTT
d_call: NA
v_call: TRBV7-9
cdr3_length: 14
clone_size: NA
j_call: TRBJ1-1

cdr3_aa: CASSLGTDEKLFF
cdr3_nt: TGTGCCAGCAGTCTCGGGACAGACGAAAAACTGTTTTTT
d_call: TRBD1
v_call: TRBV9
cdr3_length: 13
clone_size: NA
j_call: TRBJ1-4

cdr3_aa: CSVCRDRHDEAFF
cdr3_nt: TGCAGCGTTTGCCGGGACAGACATGATGAAGCTTTCTTT
d_call: TRBD1
v_call: TRBV29-1
cdr3_length: 13
clone_size: NA
j_call: TRBJ1-1

cdr3_aa: CASSYRGTSGGARDTQYF
cdr3_nt: TGTGCCAGCAGCTACCGAGGGACTAGCGGGGGGGCAAGAGATACGCAGTATTTT
d_call: TRBD2
v_call: TRBV5-4
cdr3_length: 18
clone_size: NA
j_call: TRBJ2-3

cdr3_aa: CASSIWGQGDGYTF
cdr3_nt: TGTGCCAGTAGTATTTGGGGACAGGGAGATGGCTACACCTTC
d_call: TRBD1
v_call: TRBV19
cdr3_length: 14
clone_size: NA
j_call: TRBJ1-2

cdr3_aa: CASREYFGTGGGGNYGYTF
cdr3_nt: TGTGCCAGCAGGGAATACTTCGGGACAGGGGGCGGGGGTAACTATGGCTACACCTTC
d_call: TRBD1
v_call: TRBV6-1
cdr3_length: 19
clone_size: few
j_call: TRBJ1-2

cdr3_aa: CAWKRGEIVYNSPLHF
cdr3_nt: TGTGCCTGGAAACGCGGGGAGATAGTCTATAATTCACCCCTCCACTTT
d_call: NA
v_call: TRBV30
cdr3_length: 16
clone_size: NA
j_call: TRBJ1-6

cdr3_aa: CASSFRQGETQYF
cdr3_nt: TGTGCCAGCAGCTTTCGACAGGGAGAGACCCAGTACTTC
d_call: TRBD1
v_call: TRBV5-4
cdr3_length: 13
clone_size: NA
j_call: TRBJ2-5

cdr3_aa: CASSVDSQGPQHF
cdr3_nt: TGTGCCAGCAGCGTAGACAGCCAAGGGCCCCAGCATTTT
d_call: NA
v_call: TRBV9
cdr3_length: 13
clone_size: few
j_call: TRBJ1-5

cdr3_aa: CASSESGRGSYNEQFF
cdr3_nt: TGCGCCAGCAGTGAGTCGGGCAGGGGCTCCTACAATGAGCAGTTCTTC
d_call: NA
v_call: TRBV10-2
cdr3_length: 16
clone_size: few
j_call: TRBJ2-1

cdr3_aa: CASSLFRDRQETQYF
cdr3_nt: TGTGCCAGCAGCTTGTTTCGGGACAGACAAGAGACCCAGTACTTC
d_call: TRBD1
v_call: TRBV5-4
cdr3_length: 15
clone_size: NA
j_call: TRBJ2-5

cdr3_aa: CASRDLAGASAEFF
cdr3_nt: TGTGCCAGCAGGGACTTAGCGGGGGCCTCCGCGGAATTCTTC
d_call: TRBD2
v_call: TRBV27
cdr3_length: 14
clone_size: NA
j_call: TRBJ2-1

cdr3_aa: CASSSSGGPRETQYF
cdr3_nt: TGTGCCAGCAGCTCGTCGGGGGGGCCGAGGGAGACCCAGTACTTC
d_call: TRBD2
v_call: TRBV7-3
cdr3_length: 15
clone_size: NA
j_call: TRBJ2-5

cdr3_aa: CASSAAGTGMNTEAFF
cdr3_nt: TGTGCCAGCAGTGCCGCCGGGACAGGGATGAACACTGAAGCTTTCTTT
d_call: TRBD1
v_call: TRBV2
cdr3_length: 16
clone_size: NA
j_call: TRBJ1-1

cdr3_aa: CASSLAGLPFYNSPLHF
cdr3_nt: TGTGCCAGCAGCTTGGCTGGACTACCCTTCTATAATTCACCCCTCCACTTT
d_call: NA
v_call: TRBV5-6
cdr3_length: 17
clone_size: NA
j_call: TRBJ1-6

cdr3_aa: CASSESGTGGQPQHF
cdr3_nt: TGCGCCAGCAGTGAGTCCGGGACAGGGGGACAGCCCCAGCATTTT
d_call: TRBD1
v_call: TRBV10-2
cdr3_length: 15
clone_size: few
j_call: TRBJ1-5

cdr3_aa: CASSLGSQGASETQYF
cdr3_nt: TGTGCCAGCAGCTTAGGCAGCCAGGGGGCCTCCGAGACCCAGTACTTC
d_call: TRBD1
v_call: TRBV11-3
cdr3_length: 16
clone_size: NA
j_call: TRBJ2-5

cdr3_aa: CASSTSDITGNTIYF
cdr3_nt: TGTGCCAGTAGTACCTCGGACATCACTGGAAACACCATATATTTT
d_call: NA
v_call: TRBV19
cdr3_length: 15
clone_size: NA
j_call: TRBJ1-3